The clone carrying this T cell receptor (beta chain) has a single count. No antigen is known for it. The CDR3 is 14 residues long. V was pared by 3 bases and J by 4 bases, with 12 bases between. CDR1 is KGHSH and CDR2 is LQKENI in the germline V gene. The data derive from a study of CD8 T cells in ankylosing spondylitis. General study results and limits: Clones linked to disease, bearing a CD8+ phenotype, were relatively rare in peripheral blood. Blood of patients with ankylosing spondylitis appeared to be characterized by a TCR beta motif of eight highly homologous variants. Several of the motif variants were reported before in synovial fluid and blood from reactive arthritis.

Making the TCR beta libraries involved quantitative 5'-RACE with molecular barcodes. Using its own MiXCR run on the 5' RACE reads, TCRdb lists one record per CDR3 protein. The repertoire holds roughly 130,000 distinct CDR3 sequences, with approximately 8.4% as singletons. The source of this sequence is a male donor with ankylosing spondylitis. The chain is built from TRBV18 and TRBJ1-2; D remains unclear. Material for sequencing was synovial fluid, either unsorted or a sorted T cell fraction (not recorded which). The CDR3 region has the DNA TGTGCCAGCTCACCCCGAGGAGAGATCTATGGCTACACCTTC. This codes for CASSPRGEIYGYTF.